This T cell receptor beta chain was observed in a study of cytotoxic CD8 clonotypes in ibrutinib-treated CLL. General study points: Clonality increased at ibrutinib response, then returned toward baseline at progression. Progressing patients had sampling times that differed from those of sustained-remission patients.

Details on this clone: The antigen is undetermined.

Cryopreserved PBMCs yielded about 2 micrograms of genomic DNA for TCR beta libraries. J was trimmed by 4 bases and V by 6 bases; bases with no gene match: 6. The germline gives CDR1 KGHSH, CDR2 LQKENI. The CDR3 contains 15 residues. Clones were read by immunoSEQ multiplex PCR, and TCRdb kept only the in-frame ones, dropping some. The sample records 100,000 to 150,000 clones, over 75% being singletons. The receptor comes from a human donor with chronic lymphocytic leukemia. This rearrangement joins TRBV18 to TRBJ2-2; 9 bases agree with TRBD1. Sequencing was performed on PBMCs, taken after 24 months of ibrutinib treatment. In DNA, the CDR3 is TGTGCCAGCTCCCTGGGACAGGGAAGCACCGGGGAGCTGTTTTTT. Amino acids: CASSLGQGSTGELFF.